This T cell receptor (beta chain) was found in a study of cytomegalovirus exposure and HLA in healthy donors. In the PCR, 60 Vbeta and 13 Jbeta primers were used. The repertoire was sequenced with immunoSEQ multiplex PCR; TCRdb's copy has only in-frame clones and lacks some. This sample has fewer than 110,000 clones, with 60% to 80% found just once. Points on this clone: Its cognate antigen is unknown.

The CDR3 loop spans 15 amino acids. Trimming stripped 0 bases from V and 1 base from J, with 7 bases between. From germline, CDR1 is SGHRS and CDR2 YFSETQ. Whole-study results and caveats: A later analysis found that most CMV-associated TCR beta chains appeared HLA-restricted.

The clonotype comes from a man aged 50 to 60 in good health and CMV-seropositive. The rearrangement uses TRBV5-1 and TRBJ2-2, with D hard to call. The sequenced sample was PBMCs. CDR3 sequence (DNA): TGCGCCAGCAGCTTGGGTCCAGGGAACACCGGGGAGCTGTTTTTT. It is translated as CASSLGPGNTGELFF.